The 13 T cell receptor beta chains given below trace back to one sample, sequenced in a study of T cell responses to AZD1222 COVID-19 vaccine. Profiled with immunoSEQ multiplex PCR; TCRdb holds only in-frame clones, not every one. The sample has about 150,000 clones, approximately 91% seen once. The sample was peripheral blood, taken after recovery from COVID-19. These receptors were obtained from an adult who had recovered from COVID-19.

This chain links TRBV27 with TRBJ2-1; 8 bases agree with TRBD2. From germline, CDR1 is MNHEY and CDR2 SMNVEV (reference sequence). The ends lost 3 bases at V and 4 bases at J; junction bases unmatched: 5. This CDR3 has 15 amino acids. For the CDR3, the DNA is TGTGCCAGCAGTTTCCAGCGGGAGCCTTACAATGAGCAGTTCTTC. As protein: CASSFQREPYNEQFF.

This rearrangement joins TRBV3-1 (or the pseudogene TRBV3-2) to TRBJ1-3; 9 bases line up with TRBD1. Looked up from germline, CDR1 is LGHDT and CDR2 is YNNKEL (reference sequence). V lost 6 bases, J lost 4 bases, and 1 base stayed unmatched. The CDR3 contains 13 residues. The CDR3 nucleotides read TGTGCCAGCAGGGGGACAGGGGGAAACACCATATATTTT. Protein: CASRGTGGNTIYF.

This rearrangement joins TRBV6-5 to TRBJ1-1; D unresolved. Trimming shortened V by 0 bases and J by 4 bases, and 15 bases separated the two germline ends. The CDR3 is 16 residues long. Per germline, CDR1 MNHEY and CDR2 SVGAGI. Here the CDR3 reads CASSYSKDGGSTEAFF. The CDR3 DNA follows: TGTGCCAGCAGTTACTCGAAGGACGGCGGGAGCACTGAAGCTTTCTTT.

This sequence joins TRBV11-2 and TRBJ2-7, with no clear D. Germline CDR1 SGHAT, CDR2 FQNNGV. V dropped 6 bases and J dropped 0 bases, with 12 bases sitting between them. This CDR3 is built from 14 residues. CDR3 coding DNA: TGTGCCAGCAGTAGGACGGTGAGCTCCTACGAGCAGTACTTC. Protein: CASSRTVSSYEQYF.

Here the CDR3 DNA reads TGTGCCAGCAGCTTGGGTGGGACAGGGGGCGCGAAGGACGGCTACACCTTC. Encoded protein: CASSLGGTGGAKDGYTF. The chain employs TRBV5-4 and TRBJ1-2, with TRBD1 matching 12 bases. Germline CDR1 is SGHNT and CDR2 is YYREEE (reference sequence). The CDR3 has 17 amino acids. J gave up 8 bases and V 0 bases, and 11 bases lay outside the gene matches. Full variable domain (outside the CDR3, taken from reference TRBV5-4 and TRBJ1-2): ETGVTQSPTHLIKTRGQQVTLRCSSQSGHNTVSWYQQALGQGPQFIFQYYREEENGRGNFPPRFSGLQFPNYSSELNVNALELDDSALYLCASSLGGTGGAKDGYTFGSGTRLTVV.

The rearrangement uses TRBV2 and TRBJ1-5, with D perhaps TRBD1 (6 bases). Between the trimmed V and J ends, which lost 4 bases and 6 bases, there was a span of 13 bases. Germline V gene lookup returns CDR1 SNHLY and CDR2 FYNNEI. The CDR3 has 14 residues. CDR3: CASSGGQGPQPQHF. The CDR3 coding sequence is TGTGCCAGCAGTGGGGGGCAGGGGCCTCAGCCCCAGCATTTT.

This clone was observed a single time. J is TRBJ1-2 and V is TRBV24-1; D might be TRBD1 (5 bases). This CDR3 region has 15 residues. Germline values: CDR1 KGHDR, CDR2 SFDVKD. V lost 3 bases to trimming and J lost 8 bases, with 18 bases between them. The CDR3 sequence is CATSDGTQGSGGYTF. In nucleotides, the CDR3 is TGTGCCACCAGTGATGGGACGCAGGGTTCGGGAGGCTACACCTTC.

This chain links TRBV28 with TRBJ2-2, with D possibly being TRBD1 or TRBD2 (5 bases each). This CDR3 spans 12 amino acids. The germline CDR1 and CDR2 sequences are MDHEN and SYDVKM. The V end lost 6 bases, the J end lost 6 bases, and 8 bases lay between the germline ends. As DNA, the CDR3 is TGTGCCAGCAGCCAGGGAGCCGGGGAGCTGTTTTTT. Its translation is CASSQGAGELFF. The whole variable domain, filled in from reference TRBV28 and TRBJ2-2, reads DVKVTQSSRYLVKRTGEKVFLECVQDMDHENMFWYRQDPGLGLRLIYFSYDVKMKEKGDIPEGYSVSREKKERFSLILESASTNQTSMYLCASSQGAGELFFGEGSRLTVL.

The chain employs TRBV5-1 and TRBJ2-3, with TRBD2 identical over 7 bases. Germline lookup yields CDR1 SGHRS and CDR2 YFSETQ. J was trimmed by 1 base and V by 5 bases; bases with no gene match: 4. The CDR3 sequence is 14 residues long. The CDR3 spells CASSSGGGTDTQYF. CDR3 DNA: TGCGCCAGCAGTTCGGGGGGAGGCACAGATACGCAGTATTTT.

The rearrangement uses TRBV24-1 and TRBJ2-5, with 12 bases lining up with TRBD1. Germline loops: CDR1 KGHDR, CDR2 SFDVKD. The CDR3 has 16 residues. With V trimmed by 2 bases and J by 5 bases, 5 bases remained unmatched. The CDR3 nucleotides are TGTGCCACCAGTGATTCCGGGACAGGGGGCTGGGAGACCCAGTACTTC. Amino acids: CATSDSGTGGWETQYF.

This chain joins TRBV4-1 and TRBJ1-6, with 7 nucleotides matching TRBD1. With V trimmed by 3 bases and J by 9 bases, 8 bases remained unmatched. CDR1 and CDR2 from the germline V gene are MGHRA and YSYEKL. The CDR3 extends over 15 amino acids. Here the CDR3 DNA reads TGCGCCAGCAGCCATGACAGGGATGGAGGTTCACCCCTCCACTTT. This codes for CASSHDRDGGSPLHF.

This sequence joins TRBV2 and TRBJ1-1, with 8 bases that match TRBD1. The CDR3 is 14 residues long. CDR1 and CDR2 from the germline V gene are SNHLY and FYNNEI. Trimming took 7 bases from V and 1 from J; bases not matched to a gene: 5. This chain's CDR3 is CASNIDRGNTEAFF. CDR3 DNA sequence: TGTGCCAGCAATATCGACAGGGGGAACACTGAAGCTTTCTTT.

The CDR3 loop reads CASSQRQDAEAFF. The CDR3 DNA follows: TGTGCCAGCAGCCAGAGACAGGACGCTGAAGCTTTCTTT. This sequence joins TRBV7-3 and TRBJ1-1; possibly TRBD1 for D (6 bases). The CDR3 has 13 residues. CDR1 and CDR2 (germline): SGHTA, FQGTGA. The ends were cut back, 5 bases at V and 6 bases at J, with 13 bases in the middle.